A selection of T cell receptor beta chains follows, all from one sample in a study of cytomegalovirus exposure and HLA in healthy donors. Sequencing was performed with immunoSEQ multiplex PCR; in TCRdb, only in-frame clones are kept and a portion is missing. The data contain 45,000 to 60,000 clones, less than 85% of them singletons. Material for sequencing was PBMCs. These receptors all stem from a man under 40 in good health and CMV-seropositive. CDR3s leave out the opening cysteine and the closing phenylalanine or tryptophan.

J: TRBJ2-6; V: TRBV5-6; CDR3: ASASEVGANVLT
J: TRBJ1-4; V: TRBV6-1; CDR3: ASSSQGLGGEKLF
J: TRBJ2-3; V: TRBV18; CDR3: ASLPHELIADTQY
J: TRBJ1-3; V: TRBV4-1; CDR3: ASSQVGQGKNLNTIY
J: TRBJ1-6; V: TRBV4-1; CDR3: ASSQDRTNNSPLH
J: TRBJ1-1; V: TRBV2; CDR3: ASPETGNMNTEAF
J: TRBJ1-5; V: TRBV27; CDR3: ASNLQYSNQPQH
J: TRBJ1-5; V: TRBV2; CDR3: ASSEGQVSNQPQH
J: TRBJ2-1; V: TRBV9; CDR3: ASSGADNEQF
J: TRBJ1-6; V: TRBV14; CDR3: ASSQDYYNSPLH
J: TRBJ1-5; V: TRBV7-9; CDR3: ASSPSDRGINQPQH
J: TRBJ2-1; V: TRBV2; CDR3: ASSEGASGGITDNEQF
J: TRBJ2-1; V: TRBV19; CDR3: ASSMSGMGQGENNEQF
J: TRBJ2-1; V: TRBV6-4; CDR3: ASSDAASGHNEQF
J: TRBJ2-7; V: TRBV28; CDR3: ASSRQGSSYEQY
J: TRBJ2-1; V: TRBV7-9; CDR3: ASSYKEQF
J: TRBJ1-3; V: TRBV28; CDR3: ASSRQLKTGPY
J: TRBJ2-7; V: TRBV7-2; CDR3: ASSRLAAYEQY
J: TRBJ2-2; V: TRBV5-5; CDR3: ASSSAPDRVTGELF
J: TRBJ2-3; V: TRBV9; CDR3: ASSVATSGGSRTDTQY
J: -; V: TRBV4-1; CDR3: ASSQRLAGVEYQETQY
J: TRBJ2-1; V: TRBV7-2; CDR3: ASSLVFGGEQF
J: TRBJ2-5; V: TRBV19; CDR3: ASRFTGNVETQY
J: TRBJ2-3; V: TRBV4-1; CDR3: ASSQTSGGADTQY
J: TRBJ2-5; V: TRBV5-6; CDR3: ASSKDSKETQY
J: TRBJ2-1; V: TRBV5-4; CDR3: ASSLLAGGPSNEQF
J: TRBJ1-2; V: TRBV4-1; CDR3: ASSQEGQGIYGYT
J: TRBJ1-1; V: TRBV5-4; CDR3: ASSLATGRVEAF
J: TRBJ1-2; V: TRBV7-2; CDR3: ASSSIGQLNYGYT
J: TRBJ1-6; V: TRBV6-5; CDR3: ASKGQGIYNSPLH
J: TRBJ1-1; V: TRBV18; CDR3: ASSPDRKNTEAF
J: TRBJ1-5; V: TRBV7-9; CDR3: ASSPGISNQPQH
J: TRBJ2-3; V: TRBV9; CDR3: ASSGGAGPDTQY
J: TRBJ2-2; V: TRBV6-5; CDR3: ASSYGAGELF
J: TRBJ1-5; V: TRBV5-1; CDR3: ASSLTGQGIGQPQH
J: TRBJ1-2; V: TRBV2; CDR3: ASSLALGLPNYGYT
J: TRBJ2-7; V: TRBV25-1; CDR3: ASSQDISQQY
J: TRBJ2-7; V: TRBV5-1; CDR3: ASSLVAGSHEQY
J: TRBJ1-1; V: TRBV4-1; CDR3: ASRDMNTEAF
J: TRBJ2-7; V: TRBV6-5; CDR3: ASSYRRGGYEQY
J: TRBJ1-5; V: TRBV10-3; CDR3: AISVGVDNQPQH
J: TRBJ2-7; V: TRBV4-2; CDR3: ASSPPSVYEQY
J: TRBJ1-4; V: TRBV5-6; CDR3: ASSFWEGILGEKLF
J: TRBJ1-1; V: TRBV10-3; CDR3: AIAVQMNTEAF
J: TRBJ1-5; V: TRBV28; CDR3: ASSFDAGTEYQPQH
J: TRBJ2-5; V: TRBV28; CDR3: ASSLGGPRQGQETQY